Listed below are T cell receptor beta chains from one sample, sequenced in a study of control samples from healthy donors and cancer patients. Some clones are missing from TCRdb's copy, which holds only in-frame ones; the method was immunoSEQ multiplex PCR. The data show fewer than 200,000 clones, around nine tenths seen once. The source material was blood. These receptors were obtained from a man aged 25 to 45 in good health. Each CDR3 is given with its conserved first and last residue. The order of the fields is J gene, V gene, D gene, clone size, CDR3 protein, CDR3 DNA. A D gene is named only where the DNA matches it firmly. Clone size appears in some rows only: once, few, many, or a class for an expanded clone.

TRBJ1-3	TRBV20-1	NA	once	CSATDATFLNGNTIYF	TGCAGTGCTACTGATGCCACGTTCCTAAACGGAAACACCATATATTTT
TRBJ1-3	TRBV4-1	NA	NA	CASSHPGGNTIYF	TGCGCCAGCAGCCACCCCGGGGGCAACACCATATATTTT
TRBJ1-2	TRBV12-3/TRBV12-4	TRBD1	NA	CASSPGTGGSYTF	TGTGCCAGCAGTCCGGGGACAGGGGGGAGCTACACCTTC
TRBJ2-7	TRBV30	TRBD1	NA	CAWTPWAGGREQYF	TGTGCCTGGACCCCTTGGGCAGGGGGCCGGGAGCAGTACTTC
TRBJ2-2	TRBV4-3	NA	NA	CASSPRRGAGPGELFF	TGCGCCAGCAGCCCTCGTCGGGGGGCCGGACCCGGGGAGCTGTTTTTT
TRBJ2-7	TRBV3-1/TRBV3-2	NA	NA	CASSQVGAVKYEQYF	TGTGCCAGCAGCCAAGTGGGGGCCGTAAAATACGAGCAGTACTTC
TRBJ1-5	TRBV3-1/TRBV3-2	NA	NA	CASSQESSQPQHF	TGTGCCAGCAGCCAAGAATCGAGCCAGCCCCAGCATTTT
TRBJ1-2	TRBV29-1	TRBD1	NA	CSVVGGGGAGYGYTF	TGCAGCGTCGTTGGGGGAGGGGGCGCAGGCTATGGCTACACCTTC
TRBJ2-3	TRBV28	TRBD1	NA	CAISVTGTGVTNTQYF	TGTGCCATCTCAGTTACCGGGACAGGGGTGACGAATACGCAGTATTTT
TRBJ2-2	TRBV5-1	NA	once	CASSPVTESNTGELFF	TGCGCCAGCAGCCCCGTAACAGAATCGAACACCGGGGAGCTGTTTTTT
TRBJ1-1	TRBV9	NA	NA	CASARRGESTEAFF	TGTGCCAGCGCAAGACGAGGAGAGTCCACTGAAGCTTTCTTT
TRBJ1-2	TRBV28	NA	NA	CASSVTGNYGYTF	TGTGCCAGCAGTGTCACAGGGAACTATGGCTACACCTTC
TRBJ2-3	TRBV11-2	TRBD2	NA	CASSLLASGNTDTQYF	TGTGCCAGCAGCTTATTGGCTAGCGGGAACACAGATACGCAGTATTTT
TRBJ2-7	TRBV9	TRBD2	once	CASSVGLAGYEQYF	TGTGCCAGCAGCGTAGGGCTAGCGGGGTACGAGCAGTACTTC
TRBJ1-3	TRBV7-9	TRBD1	once	CASSPTGGLGNTIYF	TGTGCCAGCAGCCCAACAGGGGGCTTAGGAAACACCATATATTTT
TRBJ2-7	TRBV19	NA	once	CASSMSPGLQYF	TGTGCCAGTAGTATGTCCCCGGGCCTCCAGTACTTC
TRBJ1-2	TRBV5-6	NA	NA	CASSLGPSNYGYTF	TGTGCCAGCAGCTTGGGACCGTCTAACTATGGCTACACCTTC
TRBJ2-7	TRBV9	NA	NA	CASSPDNYEQYF	TGTGCCAGCAGCCCGGACAACTACGAGCAGTACTTC
TRBJ1-2	TRBV19	NA	NA	CASSLKYRDWTLGGYTF	TGTGCCAGTAGTCTAAAATACCGGGACTGGACCCTCGGTGGCTACACCTTC
TRBJ2-1	TRBV7-2	NA	NA	CASSLDPLWGSVGEQFF	TGTGCCAGCAGCTTAGATCCCCTCTGGGGTAGCGTTGGTGAGCAGTTCTTC
TRBJ1-2	TRBV18	NA	NA	CASSPSSRTNYGYTF	TGTGCCAGCTCACCGTCCAGCCGCACCAACTATGGCTACACCTTC
TRBJ1-1	TRBV13	NA	NA	CASSPKSGSLGTEAFF	TGTGCCAGCAGCCCAAAATCCGGGTCTCTCGGCACTGAAGCTTTCTTT
TRBJ1-2	TRBV27	TRBD1	NA	CASSLRQGGRGYTF	TGTGCCAGCAGTTTAAGACAGGGCGGACGAGGCTACACCTTC
TRBJ1-1	TRBV7-2	NA	once	CASSLEGLNTEAFF	TGTGCCAGCAGCTTAGAGGGATTGAACACTGAAGCTTTCTTT
TRBJ1-1	TRBV28	NA	few	CASIPGNMNTEAFF	TGTGCCAGCATCCCCGGCAACATGAACACTGAAGCTTTCTTT
TRBJ1-1	TRBV6-6	NA	NA	CASSYSQGSTEAFF	TGTGCCAGCAGTTACTCCCAGGGGAGCACTGAAGCTTTCTTT
TRBJ1-1	TRBV7-2	NA	few	CASSLEGGRVNTEAFF	TGTGCCAGCAGCTTAGAGGGGGGACGGGTGAACACTGAAGCTTTCTTT
TRBJ1-1	TRBV7-2	NA	NA	CASSLGPGMNTEAFF	TGTGCCAGCAGCTTAGGTCCGGGGATGAACACTGAAGCTTTCTTT
TRBJ2-1	TRBV7-7	TRBD1	NA	CASSRGTGFYNEQFF	TGTGCCAGCAGCCGGGGGACAGGGTTCTACAATGAGCAGTTCTTC
TRBJ1-2	TRBV6-5	NA	NA	CASSPDSYGYTF	TGTGCCAGCAGTCCGGACAGCTATGGCTACACCTTC
TRBJ2-3	TRBV5-6	NA	NA	CASDMGGGTLIDTQYF	TGTGCCAGCGACATGGGGGGGGGCACCCTGATAGATACGCAGTATTTT
TRBJ2-7	TRBV2	NA	NA	CASSDDNYEQYF	TGTGCCAGCAGCGACGACAACTACGAGCAGTACTTC
TRBJ2-6	TRBV11-2	NA	few	CASSASLGGSGANVLTF	TGTGCCAGCAGCGCAAGCCTTGGAGGGTCTGGGGCCAACGTCCTGACTTTC
TRBJ2-7	TRBV10-1	TRBD1	NA	CANPGAGGGEQYF	TGCGCCAACCCTGGGGCAGGGGGCGGTGAGCAGTACTTC
TRBJ2-1	TRBV10-3	NA	NA	CAISESTRSYNEQFF	TGTGCCATCAGTGAGTCAACAAGATCCTACAATGAGCAGTTCTTC
TRBJ2-5	TRBV2	NA	NA	CASSRQRIQETQYF	TGTGCCAGCAGTAGACAGAGAATTCAAGAGACCCAGTACTTC
TRBJ2-7	TRBV9	NA	NA	CASSPGSSYEQYF	TGTGCCAGCAGCCCTGGGAGCTCCTACGAGCAGTACTTC
TRBJ2-1	TRBV6-1	NA	NA	CASSEMDSGLVAYNEQFF	TGTGCCAGCAGTGAAATGGATTCAGGACTGGTCGCCTACAATGAGCAGTTCTTC
TRBJ2-7	TRBV7-6	NA	NA	CASSLGRGSYEQYF	TGTGCCAGCAGCTTGGGACGGGGCTCCTACGAGCAGTACTTC
TRBJ1-6	TRBV4-2	TRBD1	once	CASSQNRGSPLHF	TGTGCCAGCAGCCAGAACAGGGGATCACCCCTCCACTTT
TRBJ2-2	TRBV15	NA	NA	CATSRVRGQNTGELFF	TGTGCCACCAGCAGAGTCAGGGGCCAGAACACCGGGGAGCTGTTTTTT